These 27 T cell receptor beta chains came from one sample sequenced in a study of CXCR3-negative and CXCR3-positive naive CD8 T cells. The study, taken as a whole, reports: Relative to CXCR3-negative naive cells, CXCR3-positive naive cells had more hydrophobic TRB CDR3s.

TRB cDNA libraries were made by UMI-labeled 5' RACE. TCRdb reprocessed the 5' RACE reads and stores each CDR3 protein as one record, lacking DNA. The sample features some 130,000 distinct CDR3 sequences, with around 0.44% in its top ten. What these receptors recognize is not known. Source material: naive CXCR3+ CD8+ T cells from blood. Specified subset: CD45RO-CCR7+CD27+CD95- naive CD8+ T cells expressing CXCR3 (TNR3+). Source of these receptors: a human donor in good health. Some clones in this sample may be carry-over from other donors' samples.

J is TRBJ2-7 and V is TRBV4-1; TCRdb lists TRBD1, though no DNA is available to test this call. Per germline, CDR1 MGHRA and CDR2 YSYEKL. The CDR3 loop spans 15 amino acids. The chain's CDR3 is CASSPTARDRAGEYF.

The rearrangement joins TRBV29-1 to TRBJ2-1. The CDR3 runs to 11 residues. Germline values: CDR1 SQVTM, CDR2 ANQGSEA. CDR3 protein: CSVVSYNEQFF.

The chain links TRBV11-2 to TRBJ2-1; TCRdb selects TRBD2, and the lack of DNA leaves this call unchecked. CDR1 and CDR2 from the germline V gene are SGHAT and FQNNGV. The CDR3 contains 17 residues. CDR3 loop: CASSPGLAGGYYNEQFF.

The CDR3: CSASGAPNTGELFF. The V gene is TRBV20-1, the J gene TRBJ2-2; absent DNA, TCRdb's TRBD1 call cannot be checked. Germline assignment: CDR1 DFQATT and CDR2 SNEGSKA (reference sequence). The CDR3 is 14 amino acids.

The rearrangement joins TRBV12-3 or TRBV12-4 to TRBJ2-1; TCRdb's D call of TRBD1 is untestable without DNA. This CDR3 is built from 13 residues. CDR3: CASSSPDRNEQFF.

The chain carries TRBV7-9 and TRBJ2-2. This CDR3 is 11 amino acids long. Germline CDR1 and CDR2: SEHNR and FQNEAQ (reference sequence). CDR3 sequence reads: CASEGTGELFF.

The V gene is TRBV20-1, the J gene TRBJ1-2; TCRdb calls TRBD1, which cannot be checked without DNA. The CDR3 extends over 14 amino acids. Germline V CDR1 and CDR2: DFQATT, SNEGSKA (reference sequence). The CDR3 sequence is CSPITGTGGDGYTF.

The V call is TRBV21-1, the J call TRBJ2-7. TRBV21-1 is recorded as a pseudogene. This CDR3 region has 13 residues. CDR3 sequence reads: CASSNQVFYEQYF.

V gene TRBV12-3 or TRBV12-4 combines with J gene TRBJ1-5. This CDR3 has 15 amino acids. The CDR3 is CAIGLVEVGNQPQHF.

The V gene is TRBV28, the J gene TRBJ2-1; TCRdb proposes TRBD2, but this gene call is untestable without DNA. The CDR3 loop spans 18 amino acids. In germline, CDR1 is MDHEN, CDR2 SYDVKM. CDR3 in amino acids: CASSTRTSEEWSFDEQFF.

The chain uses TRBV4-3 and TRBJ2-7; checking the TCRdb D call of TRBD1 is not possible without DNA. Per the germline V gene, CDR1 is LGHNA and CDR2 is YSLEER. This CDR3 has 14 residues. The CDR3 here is CASSHGTGISEQYF.

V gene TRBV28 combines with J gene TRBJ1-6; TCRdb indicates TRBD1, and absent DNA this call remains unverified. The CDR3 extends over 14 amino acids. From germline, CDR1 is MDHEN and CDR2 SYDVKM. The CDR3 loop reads CASSDGQLNSPLHF.

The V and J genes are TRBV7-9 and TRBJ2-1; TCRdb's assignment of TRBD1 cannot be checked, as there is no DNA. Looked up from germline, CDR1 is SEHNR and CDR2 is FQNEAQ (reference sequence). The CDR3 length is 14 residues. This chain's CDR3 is CASRPGTGINEQFF.

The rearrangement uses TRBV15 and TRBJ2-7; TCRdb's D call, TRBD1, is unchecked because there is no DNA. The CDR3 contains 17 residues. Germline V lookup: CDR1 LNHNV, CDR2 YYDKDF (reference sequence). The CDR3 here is CATSKEVVTGGTYEQYF.

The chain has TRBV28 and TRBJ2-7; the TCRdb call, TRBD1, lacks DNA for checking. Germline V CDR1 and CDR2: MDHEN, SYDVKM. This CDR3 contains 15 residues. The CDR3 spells CASSLVPGGSDEQYF.

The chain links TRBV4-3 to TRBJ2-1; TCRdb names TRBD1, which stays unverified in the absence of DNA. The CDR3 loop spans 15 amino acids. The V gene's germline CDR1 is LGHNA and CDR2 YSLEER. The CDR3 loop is CASSQDAGGHNEQFF.

CDR3 sequence: CASNPGQGTNEQYF. The chain carries TRBV9 and TRBJ2-7; without DNA, the TCRdb call of TRBD1 cannot be checked. The V gene's germline CDR1 is SGDLS and CDR2 YYNGEE. The CDR3 runs to 14 residues.

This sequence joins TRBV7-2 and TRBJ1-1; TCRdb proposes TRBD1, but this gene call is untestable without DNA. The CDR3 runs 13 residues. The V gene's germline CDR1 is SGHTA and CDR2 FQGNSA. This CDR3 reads CASSFGQGTETFF.

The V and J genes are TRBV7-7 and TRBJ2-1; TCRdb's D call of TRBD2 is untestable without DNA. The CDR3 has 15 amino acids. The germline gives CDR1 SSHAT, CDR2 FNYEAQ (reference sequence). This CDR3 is CASSLGLAGWNEQFF.

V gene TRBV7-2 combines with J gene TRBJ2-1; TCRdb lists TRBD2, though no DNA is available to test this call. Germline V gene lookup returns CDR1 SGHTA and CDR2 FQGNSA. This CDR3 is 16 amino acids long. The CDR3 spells CASSLVSSGGYNEQFF. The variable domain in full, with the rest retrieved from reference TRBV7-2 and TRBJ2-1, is GAGVSQSPSNKVTEKGKDVELRCDPISGHTALYWYRQSLGQGLEFLIYFQGNSAPDKSGLPSDRFSAERTGGSVSTLTIQRTQQEDSAVYLCASSLVSSGGYNEQFFGPGTRLTVL.

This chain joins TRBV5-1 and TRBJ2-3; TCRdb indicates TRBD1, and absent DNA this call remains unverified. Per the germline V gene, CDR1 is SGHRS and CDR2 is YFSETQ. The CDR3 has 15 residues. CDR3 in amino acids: CASSSRTYGTDTQYF.

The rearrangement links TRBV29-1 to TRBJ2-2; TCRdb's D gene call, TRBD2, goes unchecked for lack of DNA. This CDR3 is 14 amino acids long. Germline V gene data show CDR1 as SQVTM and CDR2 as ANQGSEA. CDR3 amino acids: CSARKGADTGELFF.

The chain's CDR3 is CASSQEEGLSYEQYF. The rearrangement uses TRBV14 and TRBJ2-7; without DNA, the TCRdb call of TRBD2 cannot be checked. This CDR3 has 15 amino acids. From germline, CDR1 is SGHDN and CDR2 FVKESK.

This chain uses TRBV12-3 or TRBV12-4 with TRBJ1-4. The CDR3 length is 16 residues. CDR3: CASSLGGSATNEKLFF.

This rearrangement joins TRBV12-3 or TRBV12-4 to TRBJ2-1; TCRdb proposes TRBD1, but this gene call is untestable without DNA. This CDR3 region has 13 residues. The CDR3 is CASAEGVYNEQFF.

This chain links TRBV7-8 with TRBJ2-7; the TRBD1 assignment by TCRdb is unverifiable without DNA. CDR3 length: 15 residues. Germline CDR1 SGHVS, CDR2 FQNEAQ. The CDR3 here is CASSSDGGLGGEQYF.

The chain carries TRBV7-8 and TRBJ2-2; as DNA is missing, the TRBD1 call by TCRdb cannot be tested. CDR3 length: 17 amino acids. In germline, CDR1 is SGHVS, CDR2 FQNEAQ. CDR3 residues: CASSTDRDGVNTGELFF.